A single T cell receptor beta chain is shown here with its context. The authors sequenced TCR beta from blood CD8+ and CD4+ T cells. Controls matched for sex and age were healthy donors. CD8+ and CD4+ T cells were negatively isolated; TEMRA cells were FACS-enriched. This record belongs to a study of CD8 T cells in Susac syndrome. Reverse transcription of 0.5 to 1 ug RNA used random hexamers. Amplification of TCR beta CDR3 by immunoSEQ multiplex PCR spanned 54 Vbeta and 13 Jbeta. TCRdb redid the calling of the immunoSEQ multiplex PCR reads with MiXCR, one entry per CDR3 protein. In the table there are 150,000 to 200,000 distinct CDR3 sequences, around 95% of which are singletons. This sequence was found in a human donor in good health. The sample consisted of CD4+ T cells from PBMCs.

The CDR3 loop is CASSLELPTEAFF. The CDR3 DNA reads as TGTGCCAGCAGCTTAGAACTCCCCACTGAAGCTTTCTTT. This sequence joins TRBV7-2 and TRBJ1-1, with D unresolved. V lost 1 base and J 4 bases, leaving 7 bases between the germline ends. From germline, CDR1 is SGHTA and CDR2 FQGNSA. The CDR3 spans 13 residues.